One TCR beta chain is described in this entry. The sample belongs to a study of CDR3 diversity in severe acne. Via MiXCR, TCRdb re-called the PCR reads, giving one row per CDR3 protein. The data hold around 85,000 distinct CDR3 sequences, with less than 65% observed a single time. Sequences were obtained from blood. This sequence was found in a male donor with severe acne vulgaris.

The CDR3 sequence: CSARVGEASGIYEQYF. The CDR3 coding sequence is TGCAGTGCTAGAGTGGGGGAGGCTAGCGGGATCTACGAGCAGTACTTC. This rearrangement joins TRBV20-1 to TRBJ2-7; TRBD2 agrees at 9 bases. V trimming: 1 base; J trimming: 3 bases; junction bases outside the gene matches: 10. Germline V gene sequence: CDR1 DFQATT, CDR2 SNEGSKA (reference sequence). The length of the CDR3 is 16 residues.